These T cell receptor beta chains were read from a single sample in a study of blood T cell repertoires in COVID-19. The method was immunoSEQ multiplex PCR; TCRdb's version includes in-frame clones alone and lacks a portion of them. This repertoire shows around 150,000 clones, around 87% found once; its top ten account for almost 1%. Sequences were obtained from peripheral blood. These receptors were obtained from a man younger than 30 with acute or convalescent COVID-19. The CDR3 runs from the conserved cysteine through the conserved F or W. A D gene is named only where the DNA matches it firmly. Clone size is given for some rows only: seen once, a few or many times, or a class if the clone is expanded.

D gene	V gene	J gene	CDR3 length	clone size	CDR3 DNA	CDR3 protein
NA	TRBV7-9	TRBJ1-1	16	NA	TGTGCCAGCAGCTTAGGTACGACAGACTGGGGCACTGAAGCTTTCTTT	CASSLGTTDWGTEAFF
NA	TRBV6-5	TRBJ1-1	14	once	TGTGCCAGCAGCCGAGGGGAGGGGAGCACTGAAGCTTTCTTT	CASSRGEGSTEAFF
TRBD1	TRBV20-1	TRBJ1-2	16	NA	TGCAGTGCTAGTTTGTCATGGACAGGGGGCAGTCTTGGCTACACCTTC	CSASLSWTGGSLGYTF
NA	TRBV18	TRBJ2-1	14	NA	TGTGCCAGCTCACCAGGGAGTTCCTACAATGAGCAGTTCTTC	CASSPGSSYNEQFF
NA	TRBV6-2/TRBV6-3	TRBJ1-1	17	NA	TGTGCCAGCAGTTACTCGATTCTGAGGGTGATGAACACTGAAGCTTTCTTT	CASSYSILRVMNTEAFF
TRBD2	TRBV18	TRBJ2-2	15	once	TGTGCCAGCTCACCTAGCGGGGGCCGTGCCGGGGAGCTGTTTTTT	CASSPSGGRAGELFF
NA	TRBV19	TRBJ2-5	17	few	TGTGCCAGTAGTATAGATCATAGGGTCCAGGGCCAAGAGACCCAGTACTTC	CASSIDHRVQGQETQYF
NA	TRBV7-9	TRBJ1-2	12	once	TGTGCCAGCAGCGCCGGGACTCGTGGCTACACCTTC	CASSAGTRGYTF
NA	TRBV5-4	TRBJ1-1	15	NA	TGTGCCAGCAGCATGACGTTGGGCGTGAACACTGAAGCTTTCTTT	CASSMTLGVNTEAFF
TRBD1	TRBV7-9	TRBJ2-5	15	NA	TGTGCCAGCAGCACACCGGGACAGGGTGTGGAGACCCAGTACTTC	CASSTPGQGVETQYF
TRBD1	TRBV30	TRBJ2-1	13	NA	TGTGCCTGGACAGAGGGGGCCACCGGGCAGCAGTTCTTC	CAWTEGATGQQFF
TRBD1	TRBV18	TRBJ1-1	14	NA	TGTGCCAGCTCATTGGGACAGGGCTTCACTGAAGCTTTCTTT	CASSLGQGFTEAFF
NA	TRBV6-6	TRBJ1-1	15	NA	TGTGCCAGCAGTTACCTACAGGGTAGGGCCAACGGGGCTTTCTTT	CASSYLQGRANGAFF
NA	TRBV6-6	TRBJ1-1	13	NA	TGTGCCTGCGAGGGACACATGAACACTGAAGCTTTCTTT	CACEGHMNTEAFF
TRBD2	TRBV15	TRBJ2-5	16	once	TGTGCCACCAGCAGAGATCCGGCGCGGGGGAGAGAGACCCAGTACTTC	CATSRDPARGRETQYF
TRBD1	TRBV28	TRBJ1-6	15	NA	TGTGCCAGCAGTTTAGGGCAGGGGGTTTATTCACCCCTCCACTTT	CASSLGQGVYSPLHF
NA	TRBV18	TRBJ2-1	15	once	TGTGCCAGCTCACCCACAGGACCCCTCTACAATGAGCAGTTCTTC	CASSPTGPLYNEQFF
TRBD1	TRBV9	TRBJ2-3	17	NA	TGTGCCAGCAGCGTAGACCCAAGGGGGGGGACAGGGGATACGCAGTATTTT	CASSVDPRGGTGDTQYF
NA	TRBV5-5	TRBJ1-4	14	NA	TGTGCCAGCAGCGGCGGGGCAACTAATGAAAAACTGTTTTTT	CASSGGATNEKLFF
TRBD1	TRBV7-9	TRBJ2-6	19	NA	TGTGCCAGCAGCTTGGCGTGGACAGGGAGAATCTCTGGGGCCAACGTCCTGACTTTC	CASSLAWTGRISGANVLTF
NA	TRBV7-2	TRBJ1-1	14	NA	TGTGCCAGCAGCTTTACAGGGTTCGGCACTGAAGCTTTCTTT	CASSFTGFGTEAFF
TRBD1	TRBV2	TRBJ1-5	14	NA	TGTGCCAGCAGTGCAGGACAGGGGGCCCAGCCCCAGCATTTT	CASSAGQGAQPQHF
TRBD1	TRBV19	TRBJ2-5	15	NA	TGTGCCAGTGCGATACCCGGCAGGGGGCTGGAGACCCAGTACTTC	CASAIPGRGLETQYF
NA	TRBV10-2	TRBJ1-5	13	NA	TGCGCCAGCAGTCTGACAGTAAATCAGCCCCAGCATTTT	CASSLTVNQPQHF
TRBD2	TRBV4-2	TRBJ2-3	16	NA	TGTGCCAGCAGCCGTGGACTAGCGGGGCGGGAAGATACGCAGTATTTT	CASSRGLAGREDTQYF
NA	TRBV7-2	TRBJ2-3	16	NA	TGTGCCAGCAGCTTAGTCGGGGCGGGACTCACAGATACGCAGTATTTT	CASSLVGAGLTDTQYF
TRBD2	TRBV6-4	TRBJ2-5	18	NA	TGTGCCAGCAGTGACCCAGGGACTAACGGCGCACCACAAGAGACCCAGTACTTC	CASSDPGTNGAPQETQYF
TRBD1	TRBV5-1	TRBJ1-2	18	NA	TGCGCCAGCAGCTTGGGAGCAGGGGGCCCGGGGGCAAACTATGGCTACACCTTC	CASSLGAGGPGANYGYTF
NA	TRBV5-6	TRBJ1-3	14	NA	TGTGCCAGCAGCTTGCGGGGTACTGGAAACACCATATATTTT	CASSLRGTGNTIYF
NA	TRBV3-1/TRBV3-2	TRBJ2-3	17	NA	TGTGCCAGCAGCCCCGCCACAGGGCTTGTGGCCACAGATACGCAGTATTTT	CASSPATGLVATDTQYF
NA	TRBV10-3	TRBJ1-1	14	NA	TGTGCCATCAGTGAGCCCGACATGGGCACTGAAGCTTTCTTT	CAISEPDMGTEAFF
NA	TRBV6-1	TRBJ2-2	15	NA	TGTGCCAGCAGTGAACTTCGTGTCGGCACCGGGGAGCTGTTTTTT	CASSELRVGTGELFF
TRBD1	TRBV5-4	TRBJ1-6	16	NA	TGTGCCAGCAGCATAACCGGGACAGGGGTCGGTTCACCCCTCCACTTT	CASSITGTGVGSPLHF
TRBD2	TRBV7-8	TRBJ2-5	15	few	TGTGCCAGCAGCTTAAGCGGGGGTGTCCAAGAGACCCAGTACTTC	CASSLSGGVQETQYF
TRBD1	TRBV6-5	TRBJ1-5	14	NA	TGTGCCAGCAGCGGGACAGGGGGCCTTCAGCCCCAGCATTTT	CASSGTGGLQPQHF